Each of the 30 T cell receptor beta chains below was sequenced from the same sample in a study of post-analysis software for immune sequencing data. Included in the TCR beta cDNA libraries were unique molecular identifiers. TCRdb reprocessed the PCR reads with MiXCR, giving one entry per CDR3 protein. The table has roughly 580,000 distinct CDR3 sequences, about 44% seen once; the top ten hold 1.5% to 2%. No antigen is known for these receptors. Overall study findings and caveats: Five TRBV segments occurring more often in patients than controls included TRBV5-6, TRBV5-1 and TRBV20-1.

The sample taken for sequencing was blood. Every receptor here comes from a girl aged 5-17 years with multiple sclerosis.

This clonotype has more than one count but fewer than ten. The rearrangement links TRBV2 to TRBJ2-7; 9 nucleotides agree with TRBD2. The CDR3 is made up of 14 amino acids. The V segment lost 7 bases and the J segment 4 bases; nucleotides outside the gene matches: 8. CDR1 and CDR2 (germline): SNHLY, FYNNEI. CDR3 loop: CASTAAGGRYEQYF. Written as DNA, the CDR3 is TGTGCCAGCACGGCGGCGGGGGGGAGGTACGAGCAGTACTTC.

The chain links TRBV6-1 to TRBJ1-2; TRBD1 agrees at 7 bases. There are 16 residues in the CDR3. CDR1 is MNHNS, CDR2 SASEGT, per germline. The ends lost 4 bases at V and 12 bases at J; junction bases unmatched: 20. CDR3 residues: CASSGSGRRDSSSDTF. The CDR3 DNA reads TGTGCCAGCAGTGGTTCTGGACGGCGGGACAGCTCGTCGGACACCTTC.

This clonotype has more than one count but fewer than ten. This chain connects TRBV5-1 to TRBJ2-6, with D possibly matching TRBD2 (6 bases). Germline CDR1 reads SGHRS; CDR2 reads YFSETQ. The CDR3 extends over 17 amino acids. V lost 1 base to trimming and J lost 2 bases, with 13 bases between them. The CDR3 nucleotides are TGCGCCAGCAGCTTGTTTTGGAGGGCAGCTGGGGCCAACGTCCTGACTTTC. Residues: CASSLFWRAAGANVLTF.

This chain links TRBV29-1 with TRBJ2-4; maybe TRBD1 (6 bases). This CDR3 is built from 13 residues. Germline V lookup: CDR1 SQVTM, CDR2 ANQGSEA. Deletions cut 6 bases from V and 0 bases from J, with 9 bases between. In DNA, the CDR3 is TGCAGCGTCGGGACACTAGCCAAAAACATTCAGTACTTC. Its translation: CSVGTLAKNIQYF.

This clonotype was picked up a small number of times. CDR3 nucleotides: TGCAGTGCCCTGGGACAGTTGGGGGGTAATGAGCAGTTCTTC. Amino acids: CSALGQLGGNEQFF. The V and J genes are TRBV20-1 and TRBJ2-1; possibly TRBD1 for D (7 bases). Germline values: CDR1 DFQATT, CDR2 SNEGSKA (reference sequence). The CDR3 loop spans 14 amino acids. Trimming removed 6 bases at V and 7 bases at J, with 19 bases between.

This clonotype has more than one count but fewer than ten. The V gene is TRBV6-5, the J gene TRBJ2-1; D ambiguous. V lost 0 bases, J lost 5 bases, and 5 bases lay in between. Germline V CDR1 and CDR2: MNHEY, SVGAGI. The CDR3 contains 13 residues. In DNA, the CDR3 is TGTGCCAGCAGTTACTCATTGAACAATGAGCAGTTCTTC. Translating it yields CASSYSLNNEQFF.

This clonotype has a single count. The chain is built from TRBV3-1 and TRBJ1-1; D call uncertain. CDR3 length: 14 amino acids. Per the germline V gene, CDR1 is LGHDT and CDR2 is YNNKEL (reference sequence). V was cut by 0 bases and J by 2 bases, with 7 bases left in between. The CDR3: CASSQDSINTEAFF. The CDR3 DNA follows: TGTGCCAGCAGCCAAGATTCTATAAACACTGAAGCTTTCTTT.

This clonotype has just one count. The chain joins TRBV5-1 to TRBJ1-6, with 7 bases that match TRBD1. The germline CDR1 and CDR2 sequences are SGHRS and YFSETQ. J lost 6 bases, V lost 4 bases, and 7 bases had no gene match. The CDR3 contains 15 residues. CDR3: CASSSGQAGNSPLHF. The CDR3, as DNA: TGCGCCAGCAGCAGCGGACAGGCTGGTAATTCACCCCTCCACTTT.

The chain combines TRBV4-1 with TRBJ2-3, with D unresolved. Trimming left V 1 base short and J 4 bases short, with 18 bases between. The CDR3 contains 17 residues. Germline V gene lookup returns CDR1 MGHRA and CDR2 YSYEKL. The CDR3 coding sequence is TGCGCCAGCAGCCAAGTCCCCTCTGGTGGACCCTCAGATACGCAGTATTTT. Protein: CASSQVPSGGPSDTQYF.

This clonotype came up once. The chain uses TRBV3-1 and TRBJ1-5; tentatively, D is TRBD1 (5 bases). V was clipped by 5 bases and J by 2 bases, with 13 bases between them. The CDR3 spans 15 residues. The germline CDR1 and CDR2 sequences are LGHDT and YNNKEL (reference sequence). The CDR3 nucleotides read TGTGCCAGCAGCATGGGGTTGGGGGGCAATCAGCCCCAGCATTTT. Its translation: CASSMGLGGNQPQHF.

The chain recombines TRBV20-1 with TRBJ2-7, with 11 bases that match TRBD2. Germline V gene sequence: CDR1 DFQATT, CDR2 SNEGSKA (reference sequence). CDR3 size: 14 residues. V lost 6 bases to trimming and J lost 0 bases; unmatched junction nucleotides: 4. The DNA of the CDR3 is TGCAGTGCAACGGGACTAGCGGCCTCCTACGAGCAGTACTTC. It is translated as CSATGLAASYEQYF.

The gene calls are TRBV5-1 and TRBJ2-3; D might be TRBD1 (6 bases). This CDR3 contains 17 residues. CDR1 and CDR2 from the germline V gene are SGHRS and YFSETQ. Trimming pared 0 bases from V and 0 bases from J, leaving 14 bases between. DNA of the CDR3: TGCGCCAGCAGCTTGGGAGCCGGGACACCTAGCACAGATACGCAGTATTTT. Its protein is CASSLGAGTPSTDTQYF.

J is TRBJ1-2 and V is TRBV6-6, with 9 nucleotides matching TRBD1. The CDR3 consists of 15 residues. CDR1 MNHNY and CDR2 SVGAGI come from the germline V gene (reference sequence). V shed 2 bases and J 8 bases; nucleotides not matched to a gene: 9. CDR3 sequence reads: CASSYGSGQGGGYTF. The CDR3 DNA reads as TGTGCCAGCAGTTACGGATCGGGACAGGGTGGGGGCTACACCTTC.

V and J are TRBV5-1 and TRBJ2-7; D call uncertain. CDR1 and CDR2 (germline): SGHRS, YFSETQ. The CDR3 contains 14 residues. With 0 bases removed from V and 0 bases from J, the gap between germline ends came to 7 bases. DNA for the CDR3: TGCGCCAGCAGCTTGGGTGTCGTCTCCTACGAGCAGTACTTC. As protein: CASSLGVVSYEQYF.

This clonotype was observed a single time. The rearrangement joins TRBV7-9 to TRBJ2-1; TRBD2 matches at 8 bases. With the DNA end fitting TRBJ2-7 better, the J assignment may be wrong. Looked up from germline, CDR1 is SEHNR and CDR2 is FQNEAQ (reference sequence). The CDR3 has 15 residues. CDR3 nucleotides: TGTGCCAGCAGCACTAGCGGTAGCTCCTACAATGAGCAGTACTTC. It is translated as CASSTSGSSYNEQYF.

This clonotype was detected only a few times. The V call is TRBV30, the J call TRBJ1-1; D is unclear. The CDR3 is made up of 12 amino acids. Trimming took off 2 bases at V and 4 bases at J, with 8 bases between the two ends. Germline V gene sequence: CDR1 GTSNPN, CDR2 SVGIG (reference sequence). CDR3 amino acids: CAWSLRATEAFF. For the CDR3, the DNA is TGTGCCTGGAGTTTAAGGGCCACTGAAGCTTTCTTT.

This chain uses TRBV5-1 with TRBJ2-1, with D possibly being TRBD2 (5 bases). Trimming left V 3 bases short and J 7 bases short, with 14 bases between. The germline V gene encodes CDR1 SGHRS and CDR2 YFSETQ. The CDR3 covers 14 residues. CDR3 bases: TGCGCCAGCAGCTCTGAAACAACTAGTAATGAGCAGTTCTTC. This codes for CASSSETTSNEQFF.

This chain links TRBV9 with TRBJ1-6; the D is unclear. From germline, CDR1 is SGDLS and CDR2 YYNGEE. Trimming left V 0 bases short and J 8 bases short, with 9 bases between. The length of the CDR3 is 14 residues. The CDR3 nucleotides are TGTGCCAGCAGCGTAGGATGGGAGGATTCACCCCTCCACTTT. This translates into CASSVGWEDSPLHF.

The V and J genes are TRBV5-1 and TRBJ2-1; tentative D call: TRBD1 (6 bases). Germline loops: CDR1 SGHRS, CDR2 YFSETQ. Trimming removed 4 bases at V and 6 bases at J, with 8 bases between. This CDR3 has 12 residues. The CDR3, as DNA: TGCGCCAGCAGCACCAGGGGCAATGAGCAGTTCTTC. Amino acids: CASSTRGNEQFF.

This chain joins TRBV20-1 and TRBJ2-5; TRBD2 matches at 10 bases. The germline V gene encodes CDR1 DFQATT and CDR2 SNEGSKA (reference sequence). This CDR3 region has 15 residues. Unmatched junction bases numbered 5, after V lost 4 bases and J lost 0 bases. CDR3 DNA sequence: TGCAGTGCTATACCTAGCGGGGGATACCAAGAGACCCAGTACTTC. It encodes CSAIPSGGYQETQYF.

The gene calls are TRBV20-1 and TRBJ2-5, with a weak D call TRBD2 (5 bases). V was shortened by 6 bases and J by 5 bases, with 22 bases between the two germline ends. The germline gives CDR1 DFQATT, CDR2 SNEGSKA (reference sequence). The length of the CDR3 is 15 residues. The CDR3: CSAGEEPIYGETQYF. The DNA for the CDR3 is TGCAGTGCGGGAGAGGAGCCAATTTATGGGGAGACCCAGTACTTC.

V gene TRBV29-1 combines with J gene TRBJ2-6, with 7 bases lining up with TRBD1. The CDR3 is made up of 13 amino acids. J was trimmed by 12 bases and V by 2 bases; bases with no gene match: 7. Germline V gene sequence: CDR1 SQVTM, CDR2 ANQGSEA. CDR3 in amino acids: CSVEPPGGIVLTF. The CDR3 nucleotides are TGCAGCGTTGAACCCCCAGGGGGTATCGTCCTGACTTTC. The full variable domain, rest sourced from reference TRBV29-1 and TRBJ2-6, is SAVISQKPSRDICQRGTSLTIQCQVDSQVTMMFWYRQQPGQSLTLIATANQGSEATYESGFVIDKFPISRPNLTFSTLTVSNMSPEDSSIYLCSVEPPGGIVLTFGAGSRLTVL.

This chain links TRBV27 with TRBJ2-1; D might be TRBD1 or TRBD2, each matching 6 bases. V shed 3 bases and J shed 2 bases, with 17 bases lying between them. Germline CDR1 reads MNHEY; CDR2 reads SMNVEV (reference sequence). The CDR3 is 17 residues long. The CDR3 nucleotides are TGTGCCAGCAGTTTCGTCGGAGGGGGAAGTACCTACAATGAGCAGTTCTTC. Its translation: CASSFVGGGSTYNEQFF.

V and J are TRBV18 and TRBJ1-1; D gene unclear. CDR1 is KGHSH, CDR2 LQKENI, per germline. Trimming left V 4 bases short and J 0 bases short, with 15 bases between. The CDR3 is 16 amino acids. The CDR3 sequence: CASSLDGLSLNTEAFF. CDR3 coding DNA: TGTGCCAGCTCACTTGACGGACTCTCACTGAACACTGAAGCTTTCTTT.

This clonotype was observed a few times. The J gene is TRBJ1-5, the V gene TRBV7-2; 8 bases are a match to TRBD1. The CDR3 covers 15 residues. The germline gives CDR1 SGHTA, CDR2 FQGNSA. Trimming cost V 4 bases and J 2 bases; bases outside gene matches: 4. The CDR3 bases are TGTGCCAGCAGCTCCAAGACAGGGGGCAATCAGCCCCAGCATTTT. Protein product: CASSSKTGGNQPQHF. Full variable domain (remainder filled in from reference TRBV7-2 and TRBJ1-5): GAGVSQSPSNKVTEKGKDVELRCDPISGHTALYWYRQSLGQGLEFLIYFQGNSAPDKSGLPSDRFSAERTGGSVSTLTIQRTQQEDSAVYLCASSSKTGGNQPQHFGDGTRLSIL.

This clonotype was recorded a few times. The chain uses TRBV27 and TRBJ2-3, with D possibly matching TRBD2 (6 bases). Trimming took off 7 bases at V and 4 bases at J, with 18 bases between the two ends. From germline, CDR1 is MNHEY and CDR2 SMNVEV (reference sequence). The CDR3 runs to 15 residues. CDR3 in amino acids: CASTDTGDNPDTQYF. The CDR3, as DNA: TGTGCCAGCACCGATACGGGAGATAATCCAGATACGCAGTATTTT.

This chain uses TRBV12-3 or TRBV12-4 with TRBJ2-7; 11 nucleotides align to TRBD2. This CDR3 contains 13 residues. The V segment lost 8 bases and the J segment 9 bases; nucleotides outside the gene matches: 9. CDR3: CASGLAGGGGQYF. CDR3 DNA: TGTGCCAGCGGGCTAGCGGGAGGCGGAGGGCAGTACTTC.

The chain is built from TRBV20-1 and TRBJ2-3, with TRBD1 identical over 8 bases. This CDR3 region has 16 residues. The trim removed 2 bases at V and 4 bases at J, leaving 11 bases unmatched. The germline CDR1 and CDR2 sequences are DFQATT and SNEGSKA (reference sequence). CDR3 DNA sequence: TGCAGTGCTAGACTCCAAGGGGGACAGGCAGCAGATACGCAGTATTTT. Protein product: CSARLQGGQAADTQYF.

The chain has TRBV5-5 and TRBJ2-5; D is ambiguous. CDR1 and CDR2 (germline): SGHKS, YYEKEE (reference sequence). The CDR3 has 15 residues. The V end lost 0 bases, the J end lost 3 bases, and 12 bases lay between the germline ends. CDR3 protein: CASSLAISPEETQYF. CDR3 coding DNA: TGTGCCAGCAGCTTGGCCATTAGTCCAGAAGAGACCCAGTACTTC.

The table lists this clonotype with a count of one. V usage is TRBV7-6 and J usage is TRBJ2-3; possibly TRBD2 for D (6 bases). The CDR3 consists of 16 residues. Germline V CDR1 and CDR2: SGHVS, FNYEAQ. Trimming removed 1 base from V and 3 bases from J, with 14 bases in between. In DNA form, the CDR3 reads TGTGCCAGCAGCTTAGGCGGGACGCGAGGGACAGATACGCAGTATTTT. Residues: CASSLGGTRGTDTQYF.